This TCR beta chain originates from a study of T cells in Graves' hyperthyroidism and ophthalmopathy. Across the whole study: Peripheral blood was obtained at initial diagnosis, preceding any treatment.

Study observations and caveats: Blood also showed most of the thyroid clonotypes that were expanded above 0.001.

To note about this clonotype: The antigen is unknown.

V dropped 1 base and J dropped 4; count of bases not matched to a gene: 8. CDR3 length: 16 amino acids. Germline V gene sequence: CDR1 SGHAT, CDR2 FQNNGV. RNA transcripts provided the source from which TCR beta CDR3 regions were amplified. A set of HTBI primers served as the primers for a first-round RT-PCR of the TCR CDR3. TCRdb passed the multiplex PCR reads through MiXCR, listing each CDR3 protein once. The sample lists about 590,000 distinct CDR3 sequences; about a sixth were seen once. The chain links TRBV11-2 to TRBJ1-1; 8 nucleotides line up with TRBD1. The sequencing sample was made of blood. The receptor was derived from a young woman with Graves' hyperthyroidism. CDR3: CASSLGPGGRSTEAFF. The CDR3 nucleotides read TGTGCCAGCAGCTTAGGTCCAGGGGGCAGGAGCACTGAAGCTTTCTTT.